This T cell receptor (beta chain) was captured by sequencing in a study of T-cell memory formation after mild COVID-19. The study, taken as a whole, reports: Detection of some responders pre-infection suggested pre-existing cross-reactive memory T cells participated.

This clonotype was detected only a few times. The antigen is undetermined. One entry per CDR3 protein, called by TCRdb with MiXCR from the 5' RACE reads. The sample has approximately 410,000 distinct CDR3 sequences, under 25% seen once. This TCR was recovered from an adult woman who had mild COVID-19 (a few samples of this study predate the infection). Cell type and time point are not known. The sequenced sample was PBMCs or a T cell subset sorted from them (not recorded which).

The CDR3 region is CASSELGKTQYF. The CDR3 DNA is TGTGCCAGCAGTGAATTGGGGAAGACCCAGTACTTC. This chain links TRBV25-1 with TRBJ2-5; D remains unclear. The CDR3 has 12 residues. Germline CDR1 and CDR2: MGHDK and SYGVNS. Trimming removed 1 base at V and 6 bases at J, with 6 bases between.